These T cell receptor beta chains were read from a single sample in a study of T cells after yellow fever vaccination. TCRdb used MiXCR to reprocess the 5' RACE reads, holding one entry per CDR3 protein. Among 450,000 to 650,000 distinct CDR3 sequences, around a fifth were seen once, and the ten largest hold roughly 16%. This specimen was PBMCs, taken 20 to 25 days after the first yellow fever vaccination. These receptors came from a man younger than 30 who received the YFV17D yellow fever vaccine. CDR3s include the opening cysteine and the closing phenylalanine or tryptophan. The D gene is left open where the match is weak. Some rows have no size entry. The others give once, few or many, or a class for an expanded clone.

size	V	J	length	D	DNA	CDR3
few	TRBV28	TRBJ1-5	13	NA	TGTGCCATCCAGAGTTATAGCAATCAGCCCCAGCATTTT	CAIQSYSNQPQHF
NA	TRBV6-2/TRBV6-3	TRBJ1-5	15	TRBD1	TGTGCCAGCAGTACCCCAGGGGGTTACAATCAGCCCCAGCATTTT	CASSTPGGYNQPQHF
NA	TRBV4-2	TRBJ2-4	16	TRBD1	TGTGCCAGCAGCCAAGATGGGGCACAGGGGAAAAACATTCAGTACTTC	CASSQDGAQGKNIQYF
NA	TRBV29-1	TRBJ2-1	16	NA	TGCAGCGTTGAAGATCCCGCGGGGGCGGCCTACAATGAGCAGTTCTTC	CSVEDPAGAAYNEQFF
NA	TRBV9	TRBJ2-3	15	NA	TGTGCCAGCAGCGTAGCTCCAGCCAGCACAGATACGCAGTATTTT	CASSVAPASTDTQYF
few	TRBV12-3/TRBV12-4	TRBJ1-1	13	NA	TGTGCCAGCAGTACCTCGGGGGCCCGTGAAGCTTTCTTT	CASSTSGAREAFF
once	TRBV29-1	TRBJ1-1	8	NA	TGCAGCGCAGACAAAGCTTTCTTT	CSADKAFF
few	TRBV9	TRBJ1-1	16	TRBD1	TGTGCCAGCAGCGGAGACCCTGACAGGGTTAACACTGAAGCTTTCTTT	CASSGDPDRVNTEAFF
NA	TRBV5-1	TRBJ2-5	16	TRBD2	TGCGCCAGCAGCTTTAAGACTAGCGGCCTGGGGGAGACCCAGTACTTC	CASSFKTSGLGETQYF
NA	TRBV4-2	TRBJ2-2	16	NA	TGTGCCAGCAGCCCAGAGGCAGCAACCAACACCGGGGAGCTGTTTTTT	CASSPEAATNTGELFF
few	TRBV20-1	TRBJ2-3	11	NA	TGCAGTGGGGACGGTTATGATACGCAGTATTTT	CSGDGYDTQYF
few	TRBV12-5	TRBJ2-2	12	NA	TGTGCTAGTGGTTTCGAGTCCGGGGAGCTGTTTTTT	CASGFESGELFF
NA	TRBV6-5	TRBJ2-2	16	TRBD2	TGTACCAGCAGTTACGGCGGGGGGGCGAACACCGGGGAGCTGTTTTTT	CTSSYGGGANTGELFF
many	TRBV5-1	TRBJ1-4	16	NA	TGCGCCAGCAGCTCCACACCGTCCGCAACTAATGAAAAACTGTTTTTT	CASSSTPSATNEKLFF
few	TRBV5-1	TRBJ2-1	16	NA	TGCGCCAGCAGCTTGGCTGGCCCAACCTTCTACAATGAGCAGTTCTTC	CASSLAGPTFYNEQFF
NA	TRBV2	TRBJ2-1	16	NA	TGTGCCAGCAGGACCCCCCGGGGGGCGCGGTACAATGAGCAGTTCTTC	CASRTPRGARYNEQFF
NA	TRBV5-1	TRBJ2-2	14	NA	TGCGCCAGCAGCTTGACTAGCTTCACCGGGGAGCTGTTTTTT	CASSLTSFTGELFF
few	TRBV20-1	TRBJ2-3	17	TRBD2	TGCAGTGCTAGAGATCCGACTAGCGGGGGTTTCACAGATACGCAGTATTTT	CSARDPTSGGFTDTQYF
NA	TRBV6-1	TRBJ2-5	14	NA	TGTGCCAGCAGTGCTCAGGGTTTCGGTGAGACCCAGTACTTC	CASSAQGFGETQYF
NA	TRBV20-1	TRBJ2-7	12	NA	TGCAGTGCTGGCACCTACGGCGACGAGCAGTACTTC	CSAGTYGDEQYF
few	TRBV6-1	TRBJ2-3	14	NA	TGTGCCAGCAGGGTGGCTTGGGGTCCGCGTACGCAGTATTTT	CASRVAWGPRTQYF
few	TRBV10-3	TRBJ2-5	13	NA	TGTGCCATCAGGGCGGGACTCGCGGAGACCCAGTACTTC	CAIRAGLAETQYF
NA	TRBV5-1	TRBJ2-1	15	NA	TGCGCCAGCAGCTTGGTCCAGGGGCTAGTGAATGAGCAGTTCTTC	CASSLVQGLVNEQFF
NA	TRBV20-1	TRBJ2-3	15	TRBD2	TGCAGTGCTATCACGACTAGCGGATACACAGATACGCAGTATTTT	CSAITTSGYTDTQYF
NA	TRBV19	TRBJ1-2	17	TRBD1	TGTGCCAGTACAACCCTTGGGACAGAACCTCAGAACTATGGCTACACCTTC	CASTTLGTEPQNYGYTF
NA	TRBV6-1	TRBJ1-1	13	NA	TGTGCCAGCATGAGGCTCCCGAACACTGAAGCTTTCTTT	CASMRLPNTEAFF
NA	TRBV28	TRBJ2-3	13	NA	TGTGCCAGCACGGAGGGGAGCACAGATACGCAGTATTTT	CASTEGSTDTQYF
once	TRBV18	TRBJ1-2	14	NA	TGTGCCAGCTCACCCGGGCGAGATTACTATGGCTACACCTTC	CASSPGRDYYGYTF
few	TRBV12-3/TRBV12-4	TRBJ2-1	13	NA	TGTGCCAGCAGTTTAATGGCTCCGGATGAGCAGTTCTTC	CASSLMAPDEQFF
few	TRBV20-1	TRBJ2-5	14	TRBD1	TGCAGTGCCAAGAGAGGGACAGTCCAAGAGACCCAGTACTTC	CSAKRGTVQETQYF
few	TRBV5-1	TRBJ1-4	13	NA	TGCGCCAGCAGTGGAGCAGGGAATGAAAAACTGTTTTTT	CASSGAGNEKLFF
NA	TRBV7-2	TRBJ2-7	13	TRBD1	TGTGCCAGCAGAAAGGACAGGGCGAACGAGCAGTACTTC	CASRKDRANEQYF
NA	TRBV12-3/TRBV12-4	TRBJ2-1	11	NA	TGTGCCAGCAGGTTGGTGTCTGAGCAGTTCTTC	CASRLVSEQFF
NA	TRBV28	TRBJ2-1	13	NA	TGTGCCAGCAGCCCTCCCACTAGTACGGAGCAGTTCTTC	CASSPPTSTEQFF
once	TRBV20-1	TRBJ1-4	14	NA	TGCAGTGCATTCCACTTTCAGGGGAATGAAAAACTGTTTTTT	CSAFHFQGNEKLFF
NA	TRBV12-3/TRBV12-4	TRBJ1-1	14	NA	TGTGCCAGCAGTTTCTTTGGGGTAGGCGCTGAAGCTTTCTTT	CASSFFGVGAEAFF
once	TRBV20-1	TRBJ1-5	14	NA	TGCAGTGCAGTTGACATGTATAGCAATCAGCCCCAGCATTTT	CSAVDMYSNQPQHF
few	TRBV6-2/TRBV6-3	TRBJ2-3	14	NA	TGTGCCAGCAGTACACGAGTTAGCACAGATACGCAGTATTTT	CASSTRVSTDTQYF
NA	TRBV5-1	TRBJ1-2	15	TRBD1	TGCGCCAGCAGCCTGGACAGGGGTGCTAACTATGGCTACACCTTC	CASSLDRGANYGYTF
few	TRBV20-1	TRBJ2-3	17	TRBD2	TGCAGTGCTAGGGCCATTGAGGGGCGGGGGGAGGTAGATACGCAGTATTTT	CSARAIEGRGEVDTQYF
NA	TRBV3-1	TRBJ1-2	12	NA	TGTGCCAGCAGCCAATCGGGGGGCGGCTACACCTTC	CASSQSGGGYTF
NA	TRBV6-6	TRBJ1-2	11	NA	TGTGCCAGCAGTTACCAGGGTGGCTACACCTTC	CASSYQGGYTF
few	TRBV4-1	TRBJ1-1	15	NA	TGCGCCAGCAGCCAAGCCAGGAGCCTGAACACTGAAGCTTTCTTT	CASSQARSLNTEAFF
NA	TRBV9	TRBJ2-3	14	NA	TGTGCCAGCAGCGGATTCCCAACCACAGATACGCAGTATTTT	CASSGFPTTDTQYF
NA	TRBV4-3	TRBJ2-3	15	NA	TGCGCCAGCAGCCAAGCGTCCGGGGCCCCAGATACGCAGTATTTT	CASSQASGAPDTQYF
NA	TRBV4-3	TRBJ1-4	16	NA	TGCGCCAGCAGCCAAGGCGTGTCCCCCTCGGGTGAAAAACTGTTTTTT	CASSQGVSPSGEKLFF
few	TRBV18	TRBJ1-5	16	NA	TGTGCCAGCTCACCACGTAGGCGGAGAGAAAATCAGCCCCAGCATTTT	CASSPRRRRENQPQHF
NA	TRBV18	TRBJ2-3	14	NA	TGTGCCGTCACACGGGCATCTAGCACAGATACGCAGTATTTT	CAVTRASSTDTQYF
NA	TRBV6-2/TRBV6-3	TRBJ2-5	12	NA	TGTGCCGCCCTTGGGACGGAGGAGACCCAGTACTTC	CAALGTEETQYF
once	TRBV9	TRBJ2-2	15	NA	TGTGCCAGCAGCCCACGGGACACGAACACCGGGGAGCTGGTTTTT	CASSPRDTNTGELVF
NA	TRBV6-5	TRBJ2-1	16	NA	TGTGCCAGCAGTTACGGGTCAGGGGGGTACTACAATGAGCAGTTCTTC	CASSYGSGGYYNEQFF
few	TRBV5-1	TRBJ1-1	17	TRBD1	TGCGCCAGCAGCTTGGTTCCTCAGGCAGGGGGCGCGAGGCAAGCTTTCTTT	CASSLVPQAGGARQAFF
few	TRBV18	TRBJ1-4	14	NA	TGTGCCAGCTCACCATCAGTCCTTAATGAAAAACTGTTTTTT	CASSPSVLNEKLFF
many	TRBV6-5	TRBJ1-2	14	NA	TGTGCCAGCAGCCGCAATCCTGTGGGGGGGGGCTACACCTTC	CASSRNPVGGGYTF
NA	TRBV29-1	TRBJ2-5	13	NA	TGCAGCGTTGAGCCAGGGGGGATTGAGACCCAGTACTTC	CSVEPGGIETQYF
NA	TRBV4-3	TRBJ2-3	15	NA	TGCGCCAGCAGCCAAGATGGAGGCCGCGCAGATACGCAGTATTTT	CASSQDGGRADTQYF
once	TRBV6-2/TRBV6-3	TRBJ2-7	14	NA	TGTGCCAGCAGCGGGAATCGGGTTATCTACGAGCAGTACTTC	CASSGNRVIYEQYF